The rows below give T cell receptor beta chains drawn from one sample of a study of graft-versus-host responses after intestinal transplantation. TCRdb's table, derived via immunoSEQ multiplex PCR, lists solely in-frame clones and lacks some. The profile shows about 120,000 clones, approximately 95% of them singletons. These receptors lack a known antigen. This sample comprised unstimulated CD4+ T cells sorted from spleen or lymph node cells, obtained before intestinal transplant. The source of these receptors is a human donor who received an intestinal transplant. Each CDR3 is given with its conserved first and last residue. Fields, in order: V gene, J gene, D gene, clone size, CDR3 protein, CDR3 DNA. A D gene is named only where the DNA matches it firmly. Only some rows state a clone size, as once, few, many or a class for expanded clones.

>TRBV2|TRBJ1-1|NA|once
CASSEALKGAGTEAFF
TGTGCCAGCAGTGAAGCGCTTAAGGGCGCGGGCACTGAAGCTTTCTTT
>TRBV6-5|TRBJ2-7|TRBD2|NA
CASSYSTGGREQYF
TGTGCCAGCAGTTACTCGACGGGGGGGCGCGAGCAGTACTTC
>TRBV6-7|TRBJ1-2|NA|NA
CASTRYGYTF
TGTGCCAGCACCCGTTATGGCTACACCTTC
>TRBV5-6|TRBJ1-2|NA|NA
CASSARGAGYGYTF
TGTGCCAGCAGCGCACGAGGGGCGGGGTATGGCTACACCTTC
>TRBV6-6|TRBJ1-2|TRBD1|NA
CASSYERQGKDYGYTF
TGTGCCAGCAGTTACGAGCGACAGGGCAAGGACTATGGCTACACCTTC
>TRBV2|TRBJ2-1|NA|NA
CASRVGQSSYNEQFF
TGTGCCAGCAGGGTAGGACAGAGCTCCTACAATGAGCAGTTCTTC
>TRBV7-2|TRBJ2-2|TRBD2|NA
CASSVTGGPNGELFF
TGTGCCAGCAGCGTGACGGGAGGGCCGAACGGGGAGCTGTTTTTT
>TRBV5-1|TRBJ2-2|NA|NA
CASSPWVGELFF
TGCGCCAGCAGCCCCTGGGTTGGGGAGCTGTTTTTT
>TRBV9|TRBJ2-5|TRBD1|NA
CASSGGQGVRQETQYF
TGTGCCAGCAGCGGGGGACAGGGGGTGCGCCAAGAGACCCAGTACTTC
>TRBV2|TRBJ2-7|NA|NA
CASSERDYEQYF
TGTGCCAGCAGTGAACGGGACTACGAGCAGTACTTC
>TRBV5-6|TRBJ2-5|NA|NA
CASSLGLGEETQYF
TGTGCCAGCAGCTTGGGGTTAGGGGAGGAGACCCAGTACTTC
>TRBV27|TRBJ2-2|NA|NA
CASSLSGTVNTGELFF
TGTGCCAGCAGTTTATCTGGGACGGTGAACACCGGGGAGCTGTTTTTT
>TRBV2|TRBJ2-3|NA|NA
CANHLGRSTDTQYF
TGTGCCAACCACCTAGGACGAAGCACAGATACGCAGTATTTT
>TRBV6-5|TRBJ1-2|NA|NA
CASGSFAFSNYGYTF
TGTGCCAGCGGGTCATTCGCGTTCTCGAACTATGGCTACACCTTC
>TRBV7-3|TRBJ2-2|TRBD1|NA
CASSSDRSTGELFF
TGTGCCAGCAGCTCGGACAGGTCCACCGGGGAGCTGTTTTTT
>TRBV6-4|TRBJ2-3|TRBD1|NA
CASSDSYRGFITDTQYF
TGTGCCAGCAGTGACTCGTACAGGGGGTTTATAACAGATACGCAGTATTTT
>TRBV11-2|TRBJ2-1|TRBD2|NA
CASSPNPGLAGNEQFF
TGTGCCAGCAGCCCCAACCCGGGACTAGCGGGCAATGAGCAGTTCTTC
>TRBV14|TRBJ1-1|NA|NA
CASSKGDLYPFF
TGTGCCAGCAGCAAGGGAGACCTTTATCCTTTCTTT
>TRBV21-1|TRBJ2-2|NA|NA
CASSTHRGHYVNTGELFF
TGTGCCAGCAGCACCCACAGGGGCCACTATGTAAACACCGGGGAGCTGTTTTTT
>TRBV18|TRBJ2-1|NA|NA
CASSPLHKLAASSYNEQFF
TGTGCCAGCTCCCCCCTCCACAAACTAGCCGCTAGCTCCTACAATGAGCAGTTCTTC
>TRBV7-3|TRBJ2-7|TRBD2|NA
CASSLRPLAGDSYEQYF
TGTGCCAGCAGCTTAAGACCGCTAGCGGGAGATTCCTACGAGCAGTACTTC
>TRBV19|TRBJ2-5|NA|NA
CASSIDRGYQETQYF
TGTGCCAGTAGTATAGACAGGGGTTACCAAGAGACCCAGTACTTC
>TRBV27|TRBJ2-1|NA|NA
CASSLNTNFLDNEQFF
TGTGCCAGCAGTTTAAACACAAACTTTCTGGACAATGAGCAGTTCTTC
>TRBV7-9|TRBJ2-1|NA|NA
CASSSGRGQFF
TGTGCCAGCAGCTCCGGGCGGGGGCAGTTCTTC
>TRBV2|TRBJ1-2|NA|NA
CASSARELGGYTF
TGTGCCAGCAGTGCCCGAGAGTTGGGAGGCTACACCTTC
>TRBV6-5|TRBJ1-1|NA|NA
CASSYSGWGQNTEAFF
TGTGCCAGCAGTTACTCGGGCTGGGGACAGAACACTGAAGCTTTCTTT
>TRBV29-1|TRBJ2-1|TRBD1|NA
CSAKDRGGYNEQFF
TGCAGCGCAAAGGACAGGGGTGGCTACAATGAGCAGTTCTTC
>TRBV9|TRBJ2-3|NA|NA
CASSSTGTPADTQYF
TGTGCCAGCAGCTCAACCGGGACACCCGCAGATACGCAGTATTTT
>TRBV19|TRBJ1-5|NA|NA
CASSMREGNQPQHF
TGTGCCAGTAGTATGAGGGAGGGCAATCAGCCCCAGCATTTT
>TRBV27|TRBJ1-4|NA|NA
CASSFHGGTLGEKLFF
TGTGCCAGCAGTTTCCATGGGGGGACCTTGGGTGAAAAACTGTTTTTT
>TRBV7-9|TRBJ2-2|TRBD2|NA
CAGRTSWGGELFF
TGTGCCGGCAGGACTAGCTGGGGCGGGGAGCTGTTTTTT
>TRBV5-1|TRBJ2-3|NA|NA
CASSLGRGGDTQYF
TGCGCCAGCAGCTTGGGAAGGGGGGGAGATACGCAGTATTTT
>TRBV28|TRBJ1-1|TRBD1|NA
CASSLSPGTGGAKNTEAFF
TGTGCCAGCAGTTTAAGCCCCGGGACAGGGGGCGCGAAGAACACTGAAGCTTTCTTT
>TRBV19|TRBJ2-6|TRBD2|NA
CASTARGGRAESGANVLTF
TGTGCCAGTACGGCCCGGGGGGGCAGGGCAGAATCTGGGGCCAACGTCCTGACTTTC
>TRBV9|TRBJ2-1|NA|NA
CASSFSTGNEQFF
TGTGCCAGCAGCTTCTCGACTGGGAATGAGCAGTTCTTC
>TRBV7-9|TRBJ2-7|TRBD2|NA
CASSFEGTSGVYEQYF
TGTGCCAGCAGCTTCGAAGGGACTAGCGGGGTCTACGAGCAGTACTTC
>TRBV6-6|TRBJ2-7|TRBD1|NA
CASRLSGQGGMNEQYF
TGTGCCAGCAGACTCAGTGGACAGGGAGGTATGAACGAGCAGTACTTC
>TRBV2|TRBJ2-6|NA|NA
CASSEDPPGLGGSGANVLTF
TGTGCCAGCAGTGAAGACCCCCCCGGGTTGGGGGGCTCTGGGGCCAACGTCCTGACTTTC
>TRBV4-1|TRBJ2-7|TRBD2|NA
CASSSLFGTTYEQYF
TGCGCCAGCAGCTCCCTTTTTGGGACTACCTACGAGCAGTACTTC
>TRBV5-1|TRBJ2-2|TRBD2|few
CASSLPGLATRGGELFF
TGCGCCAGCAGCTTGCCTGGACTAGCGACACGCGGGGGGGAGCTGTTTTTT
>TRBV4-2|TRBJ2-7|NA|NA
CASSQDHGSEQYF
TGTGCCAGCAGCCAAGATCATGGCTCCGAGCAGTACTTC
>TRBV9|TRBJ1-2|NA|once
CASSAGGAVPYYGYTF
TGTGCCAGCTCAGCGGGGGGGGCAGTCCCCTACTATGGCTACACCTTC
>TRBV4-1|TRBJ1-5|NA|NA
CASSQSIMTEANQPQHF
TGCGCCAGCAGCCAGAGCATAATGACAGAGGCCAATCAGCCCCAGCATTTT
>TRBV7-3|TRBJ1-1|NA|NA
CASSEGTANTEAFF
TGTGCCAGCAGCGAGGGGACGGCGAACACTGAAGCTTTCTTT
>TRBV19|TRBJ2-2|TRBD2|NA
CASSIDQSGRFTGELFF
TGTGCCAGTAGTATAGATCAGAGCGGGAGATTCACCGGGGAGCTGTTTTTT
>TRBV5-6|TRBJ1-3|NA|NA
CASSLWGDVSGNTIYF
TGTGCCAGCAGCTTGTGGGGGGACGTCTCTGGAAACACCATATATTTT
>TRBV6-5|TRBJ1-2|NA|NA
CASNPTKGVPYGYTF
TGTGCCAGCAATCCTACGAAAGGCGTCCCCTATGGCTACACCTTC
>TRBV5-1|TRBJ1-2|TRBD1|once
CASSLEPGQKILNTNYGYTF
TGCGCCAGCAGCTTGGAACCGGGACAGAAGATATTAAATACTAACTATGGCTACACCTTC
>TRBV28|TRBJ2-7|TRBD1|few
CASSLWTGGEQYF
TGTGCCAGCAGTTTATGGACAGGGGGGGAGCAGTACTTC
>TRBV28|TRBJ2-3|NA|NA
CASSLSSVPTQYF
TGTGCCAGCAGTTTGTCTAGCGTGCCTACGCAGTATTTT
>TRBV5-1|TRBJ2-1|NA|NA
CASSLSGTTYNEQFF
TGCGCCAGCAGCTTGTCTGGGACCACCTACAATGAGCAGTTCTTC
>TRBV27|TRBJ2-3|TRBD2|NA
CASSLRASGSRQADTQYF
TGTGCCAGCAGTTTAAGGGCTAGCGGGAGTCGTCAGGCAGATACGCAGTATTTT
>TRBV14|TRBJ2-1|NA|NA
CASSQDLSNEQFF
TGTGCCAGCAGCCAAGACCTCTCCAATGAGCAGTTCTTC
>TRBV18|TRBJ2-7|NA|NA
CASSRPNNYEQYF
TGTGCCAGCTCCAGACCCAACAACTACGAGCAGTACTTC